This entry lists 22 T cell receptor beta chains sequenced from one sample in a study of vaccination and CD4 T cells after COVID-19. Antigen specificity for these receptors is unknown. Cultured CD4+ T-cell DNA underwent Oncomine TCR Beta short-read sequencing. TCRdb independently ran MiXCR on the PCR reads; one entry per CDR3 protein. The data show some 15,000 distinct CDR3 sequences, with under 80% seen just once and around 11% held by the top ten. Stated treatment: approximately nine-day PBMC culture with coronavirus spike peptide pools or control peptides (ViraFEST assay). The sequencing sample was made of CD4+ T cells from blood, cultured in vitro. Receptor source: a human donor who had recovered from COVID-19.

The sample holds a few counts of this clonotype. V usage is TRBV5-1 and J usage is TRBJ1-1; D gene ambiguous. Germline V gene sequence: CDR1 SGHRS, CDR2 YFSETQ. Trimming removed 0 bases from V and 1 base from J, with 7 bases in between. This CDR3 region has 14 residues. CDR3 sequence (DNA): TGCGCCAGCAGCTTGGATTCAGGGAACACTGAAGCTTTCTTT. Its protein product is CASSLDSGNTEAFF.

The chain couples TRBV21-1 to TRBJ1-6. TRBV21-1 constitutes a pseudogene. The CDR3 is 15 amino acids. The CDR3 bases are TGTGCCAGCACCAGCGAAGGGGAGGGGAATTCACCCCTCCACTTT. Translating gives CASTSEGEGNSPLHF.

The chain has TRBV2 and TRBJ1-6; D ambiguous. The CDR3 is made up of 16 amino acids. Germline V gene data show CDR1 as SNHLY and CDR2 as FYNNEI. The V and J ends lost 3 bases and 9 bases respectively, with 18 bases between them. Written as DNA, the CDR3 is TGTGCCAGCAGTGACTTAGGCAGCCACAACAGTTCACCCCTCCACTTT. Translated, it gives CASSDLGSHNSSPLHF. Supplemented by reference TRBV2 and TRBJ1-6, the full variable domain reads EPEVTQTPSHQVTQMGQEVILRCVPISNHLYFYWYRQILGQKVEFLVSFYNNEISEKSEIFDDQFSVERPDGSNFTLKIRSTKLEDSAMYFCASSDLGSHNSSPLHFGNGTRLTVT.

CDR3 sequence: CASLGLAEAFF. The CDR3 nucleotides are TGTGCCAGCCTTGGTTTAGCTGAAGCTTTCTTT. The J gene is TRBJ1-1, the V gene TRBV28; no clear D gene. V was clipped by 8 bases and J by 6 bases, with 10 bases between them. The germline gives CDR1 MDHEN, CDR2 SYDVKM. The CDR3 contains 11 residues.

The rearrangement links TRBV20-1 to TRBJ1-5; D may be TRBD1 (6 bases). The germline CDR1 and CDR2 sequences are DFQATT and SNEGSKA (reference sequence). Trimming stripped 1 base from V and 2 bases from J, with 24 bases between. CDR3 length: 19 residues. The CDR3: CSARASTGMGIWGNQPQHF. CDR3 sequence (DNA): TGCAGTGCTAGAGCGAGCACAGGGATGGGGATTTGGGGCAATCAGCCCCAGCATTTT.

The chain employs TRBV6-1 and TRBJ2-7, with TRBD2 identical over 7 bases. V lost 7 bases to trimming and J lost 3 bases; unmatched junction nucleotides: 3. This CDR3 region has 12 residues. Germline-derived CDR1 and CDR2 are MNHNS and SASEGT. This chain's CDR3 is CASKGEGYEQYF. DNA for the CDR3: TGTGCCAGCAAAGGGGAGGGCTACGAGCAGTACTTC.

The V call is TRBV12-3 or TRBV12-4, the J call TRBJ2-5; TRBD1 matches 8 bases. The CDR3 is 14 amino acids. The junction had 10 bases not matched to a gene; V was cut back by 5 bases and J by 8 bases. The CDR3 region has the DNA TGTGCCAGCAGTACAACCGGGACAGGTCGCACCCAGTACTTC. Protein: CASSTTGTGRTQYF.

There are a few counts of this clonotype. This chain joins TRBV7-2 and TRBJ2-2, with 13 bases matching TRBD2. The CDR3 extends over 17 amino acids. From germline, CDR1 is SGHTA and CDR2 FQGNSA. Germline trimming cut 5 bases from V and 5 bases from J; bases unmatched to any gene: 8. The DNA of the CDR3 is TGTGCCAGCAGCCCCCAGGGACTAGCGGGACGGACCGGGGAGCTGTTTTTT. This codes for CASSPQGLAGRTGELFF.

The V and J genes are TRBV20-1 and TRBJ2-5; D assignment may be TRBD1 or TRBD2 (6 bases each). The V end lost 0 bases, the J end lost 4 bases, and 15 bases lay between the germline ends. Germline V lookup: CDR1 DFQATT, CDR2 SNEGSKA (reference sequence). The CDR3 runs to 15 residues. The CDR3 here is CSAREVRGRAETQYF. The CDR3 DNA is TGCAGTGCTAGAGAGGTCCGGGGGCGGGCAGAGACCCAGTACTTC.

J is TRBJ1-5 and V is TRBV20-1, with D possibly matching TRBD1 (6 bases). Trimming cost V 5 bases and J 5 bases, with 19 bases left between them. CDR3 size: 15 residues. Germline CDR1 DFQATT, CDR2 SNEGSKA (reference sequence). This chain's CDR3 is CSAQKGESGDQPQHF. The CDR3 nucleotides are TGCAGTGCTCAGAAGGGGGAGAGTGGGGATCAGCCCCAGCATTTT.

The J gene is TRBJ2-3, the V gene TRBV7-9; TRBD2 aligns across 9 bases. Germline trimming cut 5 bases from V and 5 bases from J; bases unmatched to any gene: 8. From germline, CDR1 is SEHNR and CDR2 FQNEAQ (reference sequence). CDR3 length: 15 amino acids. CDR3 sequence: CASSETSGSGDTQYF. The CDR3 DNA reads TGTGCCAGCAGCGAGACTAGCGGTTCAGGAGATACGCAGTATTTT.

The chain carries TRBV10-2 and TRBJ1-1; 7 bases are a match to TRBD1. Germline loops: CDR1 WSHSY, CDR2 SAAADI. The CDR3 consists of 13 residues. V gave up 4 bases and J gave up 8 bases; unmatched junction bases: 7. The CDR3 loop is CASSGSGGQEAFF. CDR3 DNA: TGCGCCAGCAGTGGGTCAGGGGGACAAGAAGCTTTCTTT.

In this sample, this clonotype turned up a few times. The chain links TRBV11-3 to TRBJ1-4, with D uncertain. This CDR3 contains 14 residues. Germline V gene lookup returns CDR1 SGHNT and CDR2 YENEEA. The germline V and J ends were trimmed by 1 base and 4 bases, with 7 bases remaining between them. CDR3 sequence (DNA): TGTGCCAGCAGCTTAGGACGGATTAATGAAAAACTGTTTTTT. It translates to CASSLGRINEKLFF.

V is TRBV7-9 and J is TRBJ2-1; 12 bases are shared with TRBD2. The CDR3 spans 15 residues. Germline assignment: CDR1 SEHNR and CDR2 FQNEAQ (reference sequence). After removal of 6 bases from V and 4 bases from J, the junction contained 4 bases not matched to a gene. The CDR3 region has the DNA TGTGCCAGCAGACCTAGCGGGGGGGTTTACAATGAGCAGTTCTTC. Its translation: CASRPSGGVYNEQFF.

The chain combines TRBV6-1 with TRBJ1-1; no reliable D call. Germline V lookup: CDR1 MNHNS, CDR2 SASEGT. V was cut by 5 bases and J by 1 base, with 20 bases left in between. The CDR3 sequence is 17 residues long. The CDR3 here is CASSLRGGRVANTEAFF. As DNA, the CDR3 is TGTGCCAGCAGTCTCCGGGGAGGGCGGGTGGCGAACACTGAAGCTTTCTTT.

The chain links TRBV7-8 to TRBJ1-2, with TRBD1 matching 8 bases. CDR1 is SGHVS, CDR2 FQNEAQ, per germline. The V segment lost 7 bases and the J segment 8 bases; nucleotides outside the gene matches: 18. The CDR3 consists of 16 residues. The CDR3 DNA is TGTGCCAGCACGCCCGGGACAGGAACTTTTAAAGGCGGCTACACCTTC. Its protein is CASTPGTGTFKGGYTF.

The chain links TRBV20-1 to TRBJ2-2; TRBD2 matches at 13 bases. The CDR3 is 16 amino acids. Germline-derived CDR1 and CDR2 are DFQATT and SNEGSKA (reference sequence). V dropped 0 bases and J dropped 5; count of bases not matched to a gene: 3. This CDR3 is CSARDRTSGGTGELFF. The DNA for the CDR3 is TGCAGTGCTAGAGATCGGACTAGCGGGGGTACCGGGGAGCTGTTTTTT.

The V and J genes are TRBV6-5 and TRBJ1-5, with 9 bases aligning to TRBD1. Germline trimming cut 0 bases from V and 3 bases from J; bases unmatched to any gene: 3. Per germline, CDR1 MNHEY and CDR2 SVGAGI. The CDR3 consists of 16 residues. CDR3 coding DNA: TGTGCCAGCAGTTACTCGGGGACAGGGTTCAATCAGCCCCAGCATTTT. Encoded protein: CASSYSGTGFNQPQHF.

The chain employs TRBV6-1 and TRBJ2-1; 8 bases are a match to TRBD1. V shed 6 bases and J 6 bases; nucleotides not matched to a gene: 13. The CDR3 runs 16 residues. The germline CDR1 and CDR2 sequences are MNHNS and SASEGT. The CDR3 DNA reads TGTGCCAGCAGCTCTGCCGGACAGGGAGAACGCAATGAGCAGTTCTTC. It is translated as CASSSAGQGERNEQFF.

The table lists this clonotype with a few counts. This rearrangement joins TRBV6-2 or TRBV6-3 to TRBJ2-5; the D call may be TRBD1 or TRBD2 (6 bases each). V was clipped by 4 bases and J by 0 bases, with 12 bases between them. Germline V gene data show CDR1 as MNHEY and CDR2 as SVGEGT. CDR3 length: 15 amino acids. Written as DNA, the CDR3 is TGTGCCAGCAGTTCAAGAGGGGGGTACCAAGAGACCCAGTACTTC. Residues: CASSSRGGYQETQYF.

This clonotype has more than one count but fewer than ten. This rearrangement joins TRBV7-8 to TRBJ2-2; maybe TRBD1 (6 bases). Germline V lookup: CDR1 SGHVS, CDR2 FQNEAQ. The length of the CDR3 is 16 residues. V gave up 3 bases and J gave up 7 bases, with 18 bases separating them. This CDR3 is CASSFFRDTRGGELFF. The CDR3 bases are TGTGCCAGCAGCTTTTTCCGGGACACAAGAGGCGGGGAGCTGTTTTTT.

On this clonotype itself: At one of its ends the junction is not consistent with the germline gene, which may arise from a read error. This chain connects TRBV7-3 to TRBJ2-2; D is unclear. The CDR3 extends over 17 amino acids. Germline-derived CDR1 and CDR2 are SGHTA and FQGTGA. The chain's CDR3 is CASSLTSAKANIGELFF. CDR3 bases: TGTGCCAGCAGCTTAACGTCCGCCAAAGCCAACATCGGGGAGCTGTTTTTT.